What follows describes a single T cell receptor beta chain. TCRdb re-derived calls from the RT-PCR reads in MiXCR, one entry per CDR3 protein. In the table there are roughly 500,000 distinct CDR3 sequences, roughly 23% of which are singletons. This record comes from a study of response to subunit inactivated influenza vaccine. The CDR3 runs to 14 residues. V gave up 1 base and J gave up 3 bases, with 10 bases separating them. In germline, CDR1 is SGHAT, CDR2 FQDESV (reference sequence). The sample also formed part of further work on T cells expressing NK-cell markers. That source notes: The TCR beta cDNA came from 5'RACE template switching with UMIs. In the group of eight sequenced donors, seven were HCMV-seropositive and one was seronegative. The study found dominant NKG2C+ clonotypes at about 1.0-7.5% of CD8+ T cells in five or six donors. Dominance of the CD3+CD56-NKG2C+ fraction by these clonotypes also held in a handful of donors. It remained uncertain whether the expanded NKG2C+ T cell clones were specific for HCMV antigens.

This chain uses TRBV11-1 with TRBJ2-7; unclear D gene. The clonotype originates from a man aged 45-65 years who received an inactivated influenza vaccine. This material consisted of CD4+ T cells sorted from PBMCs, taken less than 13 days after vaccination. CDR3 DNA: TGTGCCAGCAGCTTAGATGCGCAGAGCTACGAGCAGTACTTC. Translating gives CASSLDAQSYEQYF. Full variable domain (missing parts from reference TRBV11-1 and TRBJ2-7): EAEVAQSPRYKITEKSQAVAFWCDPISGHATLYWYRQILGQGPELLVQFQDESVVDDSQLPKDRFSAERLKGVDSTLKIQPAELGDSAMYLCASSLDAQSYEQYFGPGTRLTVT.